These 9 T cell receptor beta chains originate from one sample sequenced in a study of cytomegalovirus exposure and HLA in healthy donors. PCR was performed using 60 Vbeta and 13 Jbeta primers. Profiling relied on immunoSEQ multiplex PCR, and the TCRdb table lists in-frame clones only, not all of them. The table lists 84,000 or so clones, under 80% of them singletons. Sequencing was performed on PBMCs. The receptor source for this set is a boy between 10 and 17 years old in good health and CMV-seronegative.

This chain joins TRBV28 and TRBJ1-2; 8 nucleotides line up with TRBD1. Losses at the gene ends were 6 bases for V and 2 bases for J; bases not matched to a gene: 5. The CDR3 consists of 14 residues. Germline V CDR1 and CDR2: MDHEN, SYDVKM. CDR3 loop: CASRPTGENYGYTF. The CDR3 nucleotides read TGTGCCAGCAGACCGACAGGGGAGAACTATGGCTACACCTTC.

The chain joins TRBV5-1 to TRBJ2-2; 11 nucleotides align to TRBD2. The CDR3 contains 15 residues. V was clipped by 1 base and J by 4 bases; unmatched bases: 0. Germline assignment: CDR1 SGHRS and CDR2 YFSETQ. CDR3 in amino acids: CASSLTSGGTGELFF. CDR3 bases: TGCGCCAGCAGCTTGACTAGCGGGGGCACCGGGGAGCTGTTTTTT.

This clone appeared a single time. This CDR3 is CASRREGATEAFF. CDR3 in DNA: TGTGCCAGCAGGAGGGAGGGAGCCACTGAAGCTTTCTTT. This sequence joins TRBV5-6 and TRBJ1-1; D remains ambiguous. The CDR3 has 13 residues. The V gene lost 5 bases and the J gene lost 4 bases, with 12 bases spanning the gap. Germline V gives CDR1 SGHDT, CDR2 YYEEEE.

The V gene is TRBV4-3, the J gene TRBJ2-7, with 10 bases matching TRBD2. CDR1 is LGHNA, CDR2 YSLEER, per germline. This CDR3 is 15 amino acids long. The ends lost 5 bases at V and 1 base at J; junction bases unmatched: 5. CDR3 sequence reads: CASSFGLAESYEQYF. Here the CDR3 DNA reads TGCGCCAGCAGCTTCGGACTAGCGGAGTCCTACGAGCAGTACTTC.

The chain couples TRBV19 to TRBJ2-7; maybe TRBD2 (5 bases). V was cut by 5 bases and J by 6 bases, with 17 bases left in between. The CDR3 is 14 residues long. Germline lookup yields CDR1 LNHDA and CDR2 SQIVND (reference sequence). The CDR3, as DNA: TGTGCCAGTAGTTATCGGTTGGCCGGGATCGAGCAGTACTTC. Protein product: CASSYRLAGIEQYF.

The V gene is TRBV28, the J gene TRBJ2-7; unclear D gene. Trimming pared 5 bases from V and 3 bases from J, leaving 5 bases between. Germline V gene lookup returns CDR1 MDHEN and CDR2 SYDVKM. There are 11 residues in the CDR3. The CDR3 is CASSPNYEQYF. The CDR3 nucleotides read TGTGCCAGCAGTCCCAACTACGAGCAGTACTTC.

The chain recombines TRBV29-1 with TRBJ1-4; tentative D call: TRBD1 (5 bases). CDR1 is SQVTM, CDR2 ANQGSEA, per germline. The CDR3 extends over 13 amino acids. V was clipped by 4 bases and J by 7 bases, with 13 bases between them. CDR3 DNA: TGCAGCGTTGGGCAGGGCGGCGTTGAAAAACTGTTTTTT. It specifies CSVGQGGVEKLFF.

The chain is built from TRBV7-9 and TRBJ1-2, with a possible D match to TRBD1 (5 bases). Trimming took 7 bases from V and 4 from J, leaving 22 bases between them. The CDR3 runs 16 residues. CDR1 is SEHNR, CDR2 FQNEAQ, per germline (reference sequence). CDR3 region: CASNIGFPQGRYGYTF. CDR3 DNA sequence: TGTGCCAGCAACATCGGGTTCCCCCAGGGCCGCTATGGCTACACCTTC.

The rearrangement uses TRBV13 and TRBJ2-3, with 8 nucleotides matching TRBD2. CDR1 and CDR2 from the germline V gene are PRHDT and FYEKMQ (reference sequence). CDR3 length equals 17 residues. V gave up 5 bases and J gave up 3 bases; unmatched junction bases: 13. This chain's CDR3 is CASSPPETGGPTDTQYF. CDR3 bases: TGTGCCAGCAGCCCCCCGGAAACGGGAGGGCCAACAGATACGCAGTATTTT.